Following are 26 T cell receptor beta chains from one sample sequenced in a study of T cell repertoires in cytomegalovirus infection. From the reads, TCRdb called clonotypes with MiXCR, one entry per CDR3 protein. The table lists about 310,000 distinct CDR3 sequences, about 9.2% of them singletons. The specimen sequenced was PBMCs. The receptors were gathered from a human donor in good health (CMV status not recorded). Some clones in this sample may be carry-over from other donors' samples.

This clonotype appeared a few times. V gene TRBV2 combines with J gene TRBJ2-7, with D perhaps matching TRBD1 (6 bases). The CDR3 loop spans 17 amino acids. V was trimmed by 3 bases and J by 3 bases, leaving 21 bases between them. Germline V CDR1 and CDR2: SNHLY, FYNNEI. DNA for the CDR3: TGTGCCAGCAGTGAGTACCCGACAGGCGCTCAGGACTACGAGCAGTACGTC. Its translation is CASSEYPTGAQDYEQYV.

This clonotype was recorded at least ten times. The V call is TRBV7-2, the J call TRBJ2-7; 9 bases fit TRBD1. J lost 2 bases, V lost 3 bases, and 8 bases had no gene match. Germline CDR1 SGHTA, CDR2 FQGNSA. The CDR3 spans 16 residues. CDR3: CASSFDPGTGTYEQYF. The CDR3 nucleotides are TGTGCCAGCAGCTTTGATCCCGGGACAGGGACCTACGAGCAGTACTTC.

This clonotype was recorded at least ten times. The V and J genes are TRBV6-2 or TRBV6-3 and TRBJ2-6; TRBD1 matches 9 bases. The CDR3 spans 20 residues. The germline gives CDR1 MNHEY, CDR2 SVGEGT. Trimming cost V 5 bases and J 1 base; bases outside gene matches: 15. CDR3 coding DNA: TGTGCCAGCAGTCGACCGGGACAGGGAACAAGCGCGTCTGGGGCCAACGTCCTGACTTTC. This encodes CASSRPGQGTSASGANVLTF.

This clonotype was counted at least ten times. The rearrangement links TRBV20-1 to TRBJ2-3, with D perhaps matching TRBD2 (6 bases). The germline V and J ends were trimmed by 6 bases and 2 bases, with 18 bases remaining between them. CDR3 size: 15 residues. CDR1 DFQATT and CDR2 SNEGSKA come from the germline V gene (reference sequence). In DNA, the CDR3 is TGCAGTGCCGGGATCTTAGGCGGGGTCACAGATACGCAGTATTTT. Its protein product is CSAGILGGVTDTQYF.

This clonotype was found many times. J is TRBJ2-3 and V is TRBV9; 7 bases line up with TRBD2. This CDR3 region has 14 residues. From germline, CDR1 is SGDLS and CDR2 YYNGEE. V shed 0 bases and J 3 bases; nucleotides not matched to a gene: 1. CDR3 coding DNA: TGTGCCAGCAGCGTAGTCGGGGGGACAGATACGCAGTATTTT. Translation: CASSVVGGTDTQYF.

This clonotype was observed a few times. The chain links TRBV20-1 to TRBJ1-5; 11 bases are shared with TRBD1. Per germline, CDR1 DFQATT and CDR2 SNEGSKA (reference sequence). The CDR3 extends over 17 amino acids. The V gene end was trimmed by 2 bases and the J gene end by 4 bases; junction bases not matched to a gene: 10. CDR3 nucleotides: TGCAGTGCTAGAAGAAGGGACAGGGGGGTAGAAAATCAGCCCCAGCATTTT. Translated: CSARRRDRGVENQPQHF.

This clonotype was picked up a small number of times. The chain employs TRBV7-9 and TRBJ1-3; D ambiguous. V lost 5 bases and J 0 bases, leaving 11 bases between the germline ends. From germline, CDR1 is SEHNR and CDR2 FQNEAQ (reference sequence). The CDR3 extends over 15 amino acids. The CDR3 region has the DNA TGTGCCAGCAGCGCCCCGGAAAACTCTGGAAACACCATATATTTT. It codes for CASSAPENSGNTIYF.

A word on this clonotype: A much more abundant neighbour one base away suggests this may be a read error. This chain joins TRBV19 and TRBJ1-5; D is uncertain. V was shortened by 7 bases and J by 6 bases, with 13 bases between the two germline ends. The CDR3 has 13 residues. CDR1 and CDR2 from the germline V gene are LNHDA and SQIVND (reference sequence). The CDR3 region is CASTEEVRQPQHF. CDR3 DNA: TGTGCCAGTACTGAGGAGGTTCGTCAGCCCCAGCATTTT.

The gene calls are TRBV18 and TRBJ2-7; D ambiguous. This CDR3 contains 13 residues. V shed 6 bases and J shed 2 bases, with 11 bases lying between them. The germline gives CDR1 KGHSH, CDR2 LQKENI. The DNA of the CDR3 is TGTGCCAGCTCCCCTAAGCCGACCTACGAGCAGTACTTC. It is translated as CASSPKPTYEQYF.

This clonotype was counted between two and nine times. The rearrangement links TRBV28 to TRBJ2-2, with D unclear. The germline CDR1 and CDR2 sequences are MDHEN and SYDVKM. The CDR3 is 15 amino acids. Deletions cut 8 bases from V and 2 bases from J, with 15 bases between. The CDR3: CASAYRLDNTGELFF. Written as DNA, the CDR3 is TGTGCCAGCGCTTATAGGCTAGACAACACCGGGGAGCTGTTTTTT.

This rearrangement joins TRBV7-9 to TRBJ1-1; tentatively, D is TRBD1 (6 bases). Germline lookup yields CDR1 SEHNR and CDR2 FQNEAQ (reference sequence). Trimming took off 11 bases at V and 3 bases at J, with 19 bases between the two ends. This CDR3 contains 14 residues. CDR3 protein: CAGDPWGRDTEAFF. CDR3 nucleotide sequence: TGTGCCGGAGATCCCTGGGGGCGTGACACTGAAGCTTTCTTT.

This clonotype was counted ten times or more. The chain uses TRBV6-2 or TRBV6-3 and TRBJ2-3; tentative D call: TRBD2 (5 bases). Germline V gene data show CDR1 as MNHEY and CDR2 as SVGEGT. V was clipped by 8 bases and J by 1 base, with 13 bases between them. The CDR3 has 14 residues. DNA of the CDR3: TGTGCCAGCGGAAGGACTCTTCGCACAGATACGCAGTATTTT. Translation: CASGRTLRTDTQYF.

This clonotype was recorded at least ten times. The J gene is TRBJ2-1, the V gene TRBV7-3, with 8 bases lining up with TRBD2. V dropped 5 bases and J dropped 11; count of bases not matched to a gene: 8. The CDR3 is 13 residues long. CDR1 and CDR2 (germline): SGHTA, FQGTGA. The DNA of the CDR3 is TGTGCCAGCAGCGAATCGCGGACTAGCCAGCAGTTCTTC. Translating it yields CASSESRTSQQFF.

There are many counts of this clonotype. The V gene is TRBV2, the J gene TRBJ1-2; D possibly corresponds to TRBD1 (5 bases). Germline loops: CDR1 SNHLY, CDR2 FYNNEI. Deletions cut 0 bases from V and 4 bases from J, with 18 bases between. The CDR3 sequence is 17 residues long. CDR3 in amino acids: CASSEANGDLLGYGYTF. The CDR3 DNA is TGTGCCAGCAGTGAAGCAAACGGGGACCTCCTCGGCTATGGCTACACCTTC.

This clonotype showed up many times. This chain joins TRBV20-1 and TRBJ2-3; D gene unclear. The CDR3 contains 14 residues. The V gene lost 6 bases and the J gene lost 2 bases, with 15 bases spanning the gap. Germline CDR1 and CDR2: DFQATT and SNEGSKA (reference sequence). The CDR3 region has the DNA TGCAGTGCCCTCGTAGGGTTTTCCACAGATACGCAGTATTTT. Translated, it gives CSALVGFSTDTQYF.

The chain recombines TRBV29-1 with TRBJ1-4; D is uncertain. The CDR3 sequence is 11 residues long. Trimming took 0 bases from V and 6 from J, leaving 2 bases between them. CDR1 and CDR2 (germline): SQVTM, ANQGSEA. CDR3 sequence reads: CSVEDDEKLFF. CDR3 bases: TGCAGCGTTGAAGATGATGAAAAACTGTTTTTT.

The rearrangement links TRBV12-3 or TRBV12-4 to TRBJ2-1; 7 bases map to TRBD1. The V segment lost 2 bases and the J segment 7 bases; nucleotides outside the gene matches: 5. The CDR3 is made up of 14 amino acids. CDR3 DNA: TGTGCCAGCAGTTTATCGACAGGGTTGAATGAGCAGTTCTTC. Its translation is CASSLSTGLNEQFF.

This clonotype was seen at least ten times. The chain uses TRBV5-4 and TRBJ2-5; no reliable D call. CDR3 length: 15 residues. Germline V lookup: CDR1 SGHNT, CDR2 YYREEE (reference sequence). V dropped 5 bases and J dropped 3 bases, with 17 bases sitting between them. The DNA of the CDR3 is TGTGCCAGCAGTGCCGGGCAGGTCTACAAAGAGACCCAGTACTTC. This gives the protein CASSAGQVYKETQYF. The full variable domain, its missing parts supplied by reference TRBV5-4 and TRBJ2-5, is ETGVTQSPTHLIKTRGQQVTLRCSSQSGHNTVSWYQQALGQGPQFIFQYYREEENGRGNFPPRFSGLQFPNYSSELNVNALELDDSALYLCASSAGQVYKETQYFGPGTRLLVL.

This clonotype was observed many times. The rearrangement links TRBV25-1 to TRBJ1-3, with 9 bases fitting TRBD1. The ends lost 5 bases at V and 2 bases at J; junction bases unmatched: 1. The CDR3 is 14 amino acids. The germline V gene encodes CDR1 MGHDK and CDR2 SYGVNS. This CDR3 is CASSRQGAGNTIYF. For the CDR3, the DNA is TGTGCCAGCAGTCGACAGGGGGCTGGAAACACCATATATTTT.

This clonotype was seen at least ten times. The chain uses TRBV20-1 and TRBJ2-5; 8 bases are shared with TRBD2. The CDR3 runs to 14 residues. Germline V lookup: CDR1 DFQATT, CDR2 SNEGSKA (reference sequence). V lost 4 bases and J lost 5; bases outside the gene matches: 9. CDR3 DNA sequence: TGCAGTGCTAACGGGGGGGCGCTACGGGAGACCCAGTACTTC. As protein: CSANGGALRETQYF.

This clonotype was seen many times. The V gene is TRBV12-3 or TRBV12-4, the J gene TRBJ2-3, with TRBD1 identical over 7 bases. V was pared by 5 bases and J by 3 bases, with 2 bases of the junction left unmatched. This CDR3 spans 13 amino acids. In nucleotides, the CDR3 is TGTGCCAGCAGTACAGGGGATACAGATACGCAGTATTTT. Its translation: CASSTGDTDTQYF.

This clonotype occurred a few times. The rearrangement joins TRBV10-3 to TRBJ2-2; 8 positions match TRBD1. Germline V gives CDR1 ENHRY, CDR2 SYGVKD. The CDR3 extends over 13 amino acids. Germline trimming cut 11 bases from V and 0 bases from J; bases unmatched to any gene: 2. This CDR3 is CASGGTNTGELFF. The CDR3 nucleotides read TGTGCCTCAGGGGGCACGAACACCGGGGAGCTGTTTTTT.

This clonotype has a count of ten or more. The chain has TRBV7-2 and TRBJ2-1; D call uncertain. V shed 1 base and J shed 0 bases, with 10 bases lying between them. CDR1 and CDR2 from the germline V gene are SGHTA and FQGNSA. The CDR3 length is 16 residues. CDR3 bases: TGTGCCAGCAGCTTAGAAGGGTCGGGCTCCTACAATGAGCAGTTCTTC. Its protein is CASSLEGSGSYNEQFF.

This clonotype showed up just a few times. The chain's CDR3 is CASSLVISSYNEQFF. The CDR3 DNA reads as TGTGCCAGCAGTTTAGTAATCAGCTCCTACAATGAGCAGTTCTTC. The chain links TRBV28 to TRBJ2-1; D is ambiguous. Germline CDR1 MDHEN, CDR2 SYDVKM. The CDR3 consists of 15 residues. Between the trimmed V and J ends, which lost 2 bases and 0 bases, there was a span of 8 bases.

This clonotype was found many times. The V gene is TRBV28, the J gene TRBJ2-4; 8 nucleotides match TRBD2. J lost 1 base, V lost 5 bases, and 10 bases had no gene match. Germline V gene data show CDR1 as MDHEN and CDR2 as SYDVKM. The CDR3 runs 17 residues. CDR3 nucleotides: TGTGCCAGCAGTCCCCTACTAGCGGTCCAGGCCAAAAACATTCAGTACTTC. As protein: CASSPLLAVQAKNIQYF.

This clonotype has at least ten counts. The rearrangement joins TRBV7-9 to TRBJ2-3, with 9 bases fitting TRBD2. The germline V gene encodes CDR1 SEHNR and CDR2 FQNEAQ (reference sequence). This CDR3 is built from 17 residues. V lost 0 bases and J lost 3; bases outside the gene matches: 7. CDR3 sequence (DNA): TGTGCCAGCAGCTTAGCAGTACCGGGACTAGCAACAGATACGCAGTATTTT. Translating it yields CASSLAVPGLATDTQYF. Complete variable domain (other parts from reference TRBV7-9 and TRBJ2-3): DTGVSQNPRHKITKRGQNVTFRCDPISEHNRLYWYRQTLGQGPEFLTYFQNEAQLEKSRLLSDRFSAERPKGSFSTLEIQRTEQGDSAMYLCASSLAVPGLATDTQYFGPGTRLTVL.